This T cell receptor (beta chain) was captured by sequencing in a study of blood T cell repertoires in COVID-19. For the study at large: Samples representing acute and convalescent COVID-19 were sourced from the United States, Italy and Spain.

Trimming at V came to 0 bases and at J to 4 bases, leaving 3 bases not matched to a gene. This CDR3 spans 15 amino acids. The germline CDR1 and CDR2 sequences are LGHNT and FRNRAP. This clone appeared a single time. This table comes from immunoSEQ multiplex PCR, and its TCRdb copy is limited to in-frame clones, with some not included. The sample records around 89,000 clones, roughly 78% being singletons. The chain combines TRBV12-5 with TRBJ2-3; 8 bases are a match to TRBD2. The sequence came from a woman aged 80 or older with acute or convalescent COVID-19. The sample taken for sequencing was peripheral blood. The CDR3 here is CASGLVLGGADTQYF. The DNA of the CDR3 is TGTGCTAGTGGTTTGGTACTCGGGGGGGCAGATACGCAGTATTTT.